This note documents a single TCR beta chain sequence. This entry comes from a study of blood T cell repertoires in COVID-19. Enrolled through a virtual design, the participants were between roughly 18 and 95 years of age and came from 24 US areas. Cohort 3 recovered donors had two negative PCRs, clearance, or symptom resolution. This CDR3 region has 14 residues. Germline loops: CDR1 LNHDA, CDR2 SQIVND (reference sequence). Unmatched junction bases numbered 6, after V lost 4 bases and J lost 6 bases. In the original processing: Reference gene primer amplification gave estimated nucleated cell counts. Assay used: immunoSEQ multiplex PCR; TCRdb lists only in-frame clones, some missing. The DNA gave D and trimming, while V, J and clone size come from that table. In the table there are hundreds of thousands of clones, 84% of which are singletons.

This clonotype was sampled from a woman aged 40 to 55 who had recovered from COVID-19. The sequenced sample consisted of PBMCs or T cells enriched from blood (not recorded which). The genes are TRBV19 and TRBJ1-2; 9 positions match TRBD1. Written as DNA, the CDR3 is TGTGCCAGTAGTACCTGGACAGGGGATAATGGCTACACCTTC. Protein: CASSTWTGDNGYTF.